This T cell receptor beta chain was sequenced for a study of beta chain features in type 1 diabetes. The CDR3 spans 16 residues. The sample holds a few counts of this clone. As every portion of the isolated RNA was reverse transcribed, the sequencing read expressed TCRB transcripts. Produced via immunoSEQ multiplex PCR; TCRdb's table is partial and in-frame only. There are around 200,000 clones in the sample; less than 15% occur only once, and roughly 0.56% lies in the top ten. Sorting with CD45RO/CCR7/CD25/CD127/CD95/CD27 yielded naive, central memory, regulatory and stem-like memory CD4+ cells. Sorting gave populations that all exceeded 95% purity.

The V call is TRBV21-1, the J call TRBJ2-7; the D call TRBD2 from the table was never checked on the DNA. TRBV21-1 is a pseudogene segment. The specimen sequenced was central memory CD4+ T cells from blood. This sequence originates from a woman aged 18-30 years in good health. The CDR3 coding sequence is TGTGCCAGCAGCGGGCGGCAGCGGGAGATGGCCTACGAGCAGTACTTC. Translated, it gives CASSGRQREMAYEQYF.